The clone carrying this TCR beta chain was counted between two and nine times. TCR beta CDR3 regions were amplified from RNA. HTBI primers were the set used in a first-round RT-PCR of the TCR CDR3. One entry per CDR3 protein results from TCRdb running MiXCR on the multiplex PCR reads. The data show some 530,000 distinct CDR3 sequences, approximately 23% seen once. This specimen belongs to a study of T cells in Graves' hyperthyroidism and ophthalmopathy. The CDR3 is 16 residues long. Germline V gene sequence: CDR1 LNHDA, CDR2 SQIVND (reference sequence). The J segment lost 1 base and the V segment lost 6 bases, leaving 11 bases of the junction unmatched.

Material for sequencing was blood. The gene calls are TRBV19 and TRBJ2-5; 7 positions agree with TRBD2. The receptor's source is a woman between 70 and 85 years old with Graves' ophthalmopathy. The CDR3 here is CASSPRTSPLQETQYF. CDR3 in DNA: TGTGCCAGTAGCCCCCGGACTAGTCCTCTCCAAGAGACCCAGTACTTC.